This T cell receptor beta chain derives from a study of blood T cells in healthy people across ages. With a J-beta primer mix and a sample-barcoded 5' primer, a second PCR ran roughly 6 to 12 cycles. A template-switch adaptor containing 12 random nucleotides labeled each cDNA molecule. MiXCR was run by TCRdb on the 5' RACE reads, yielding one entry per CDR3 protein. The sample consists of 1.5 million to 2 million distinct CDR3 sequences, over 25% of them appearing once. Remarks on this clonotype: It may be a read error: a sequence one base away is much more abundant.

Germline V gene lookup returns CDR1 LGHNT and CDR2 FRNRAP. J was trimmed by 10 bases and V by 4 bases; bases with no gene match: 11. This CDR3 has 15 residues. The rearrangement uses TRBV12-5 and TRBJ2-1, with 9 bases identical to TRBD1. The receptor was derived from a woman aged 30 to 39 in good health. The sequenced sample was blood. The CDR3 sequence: CASGSGQGDSYEQFF. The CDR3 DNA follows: TGTGCTAGTGGTTCGGGACAGGGCGATTCCTACGAGCAGTTCTTC.